This TCR beta chain was sequenced during a study of T cell responses to AZD1222 COVID-19 vaccine. General study results and limits: Most donors were white British and more were female, and clonal diversity was possibly underestimated.

Sequencing used immunoSEQ multiplex PCR; TCRdb keeps in-frame clones, though not all of them. The table records 200,000 or so clones, just over 90% of them present only once. CDR1 MNHEY and CDR2 SVGEGT come from the germline V gene. This CDR3 spans 14 amino acids. V lost 5 bases, J lost 4 bases, and 12 bases lay in between. On this clone itself: What it binds is not known.

The gene calls are TRBV6-2 or TRBV6-3 and TRBJ1-5; D is ambiguous. The sequence was collected from an adult in good health. The sequences come from peripheral blood, collected on day 0 of AZD1222 vaccination. The CDR3 DNA sequence: TGTGCCAGCAGTGACCGGACGGAGAATCAGCCCCAGCATTTT. Translated, it gives CASSDRTENQPQHF.